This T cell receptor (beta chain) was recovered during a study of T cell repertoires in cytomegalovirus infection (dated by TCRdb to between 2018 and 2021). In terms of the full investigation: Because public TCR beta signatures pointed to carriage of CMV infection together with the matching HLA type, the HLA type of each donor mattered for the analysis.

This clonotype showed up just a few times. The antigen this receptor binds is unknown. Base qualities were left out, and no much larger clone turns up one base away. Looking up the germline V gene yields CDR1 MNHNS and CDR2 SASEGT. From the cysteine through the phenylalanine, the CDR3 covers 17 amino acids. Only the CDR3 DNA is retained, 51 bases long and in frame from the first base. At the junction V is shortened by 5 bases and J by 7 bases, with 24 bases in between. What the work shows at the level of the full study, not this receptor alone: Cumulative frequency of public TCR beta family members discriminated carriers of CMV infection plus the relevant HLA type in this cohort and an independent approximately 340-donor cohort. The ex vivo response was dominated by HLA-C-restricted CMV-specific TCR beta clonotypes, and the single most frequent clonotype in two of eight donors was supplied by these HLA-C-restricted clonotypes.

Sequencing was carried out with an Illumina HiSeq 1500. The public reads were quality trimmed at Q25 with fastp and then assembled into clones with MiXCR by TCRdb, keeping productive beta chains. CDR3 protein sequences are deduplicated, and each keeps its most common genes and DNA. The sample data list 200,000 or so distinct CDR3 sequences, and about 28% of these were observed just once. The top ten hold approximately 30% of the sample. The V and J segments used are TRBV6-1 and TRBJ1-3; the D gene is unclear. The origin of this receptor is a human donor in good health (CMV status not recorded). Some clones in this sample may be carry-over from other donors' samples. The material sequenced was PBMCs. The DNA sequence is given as TGTGCCAGCAGTCCCCGCTCGGAAGGGATCGGTCGGAACACCATATATTTT. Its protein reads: CASSPRSEGIGRNTIYF.